Below, 18 T cell receptor beta chains from the same sample are listed, as sequenced in a study of blood T cell repertoires in COVID-19. Libraries were prepared by immunoSEQ multiplex PCR; TCRdb keeps only in-frame clonotypes and omits some of them. The sample lists 100,000 to 150,000 clones, just over 85% occurring once. Sequencing was performed on peripheral blood. The receptors stem from a man aged 35 to 55 with acute or convalescent COVID-19.

V usage is TRBV25-1 and J usage is TRBJ1-3, with D perhaps matching TRBD1 (5 bases). This CDR3 contains 15 residues. Trimming left V 0 bases short and J 8 bases short, with 14 bases between. Germline values: CDR1 MGHDK, CDR2 SYGVNS. The CDR3 sequence: CASSEYCPGGDTIYF. The DNA of the CDR3 is TGTGCCAGCAGTGAATATTGTCCGGGAGGGGACACCATATATTTT.

The chain links TRBV5-6 to TRBJ1-6; D unclear. Germline-derived CDR1 and CDR2 are SGHDT and YYEEEE. This CDR3 has 18 amino acids. V lost 0 bases and J lost 1, with 14 bases in between. CDR3 protein: CASSLAIYSGSYNSPLHF. The CDR3 DNA reads TGTGCCAGCAGCTTGGCAATTTATTCGGGGTCCTATAATTCACCCCTCCACTTT.

This chain connects TRBV5-1 to TRBJ1-3; tentative D call: TRBD1 (6 bases). Germline CDR1 SGHRS, CDR2 YFSETQ. Trimming pared 5 bases from V and 0 bases from J, leaving 6 bases between. The CDR3 runs to 13 residues. The CDR3 region has the DNA TGCGCCAGCAGACAGGGCTCTGGAAACACCATATATTTT. Encoded protein: CASRQGSGNTIYF.

In its sample, this clone was seen once. This chain connects TRBV30 to TRBJ2-2, with 8 positions matching TRBD2. Trimming removed 4 bases from V and 7 bases from J; junction bases left unmatched: 8. Per the germline V gene, CDR1 is GTSNPN and CDR2 is SVGIG (reference sequence). The CDR3 totals 14 residues. CDR3 sequence reads: CAWKAGAFGGELFF. CDR3 DNA: TGTGCCTGGAAAGCGGGAGCGTTCGGCGGGGAGCTGTTTTTT.

V and J are TRBV6-2 or TRBV6-3 and TRBJ2-3; 7 bases are shared with TRBD2. V lost 2 bases, J lost 6 bases, and 8 bases stayed unmatched. The germline V gene has CDR1 MNHEY and CDR2 SVGEGT. This CDR3 has 15 amino acids. DNA of the CDR3: TGTGCCAGCAGTTACGTGGCGGGGGACGGGGATACGCAGTATTTT. This encodes CASSYVAGDGDTQYF.

The chain links TRBV5-6 to TRBJ1-6; D gene ambiguous. Trimming shortened V by 0 bases and J by 4 bases, and 8 bases separated the two germline ends. Germline values: CDR1 SGHDT, CDR2 YYEEEE. The CDR3 has 15 amino acids. The CDR3 sequence: CASSLAEEYNSPLHF. Written as DNA, the CDR3 is TGTGCCAGCAGCTTGGCGGAGGAGTATAATTCACCCCTCCACTTT.

This clone was recorded only once. V usage is TRBV5-1 and J usage is TRBJ2-7; 12 positions agree with TRBD2. CDR1 is SGHRS, CDR2 YFSETQ, per germline. Unmatched junction bases numbered 1, after V lost 1 base and J lost 2 bases. This CDR3 has 15 residues. DNA of the CDR3: TGCGCCAGCAGCTTGACTAGCGGGGGGCCCTACGAGCAGTACTTC. This sequence encodes CASSLTSGGPYEQYF. Full variable domain (remainder filled in from reference TRBV5-1 and TRBJ2-7): KAGVTQTPRYLIKTRGQQVTLSCSPISGHRSVSWYQQTPGQGLQFLFEYFSETQRNKGNFPGRFSGRQFSNSRSEMNVSTLELGDSALYLCASSLTSGGPYEQYFGPGTRLTVT.

The chain uses TRBV2 and TRBJ1-2; D is unclear. Trimming removed 11 bases at V and 4 bases at J, with 17 bases between. CDR1 is SNHLY and CDR2 is FYNNEI in the germline V gene. This CDR3 has 13 amino acids. The CDR3 DNA reads as TGTGCCGTCGTGGTCGAGGATACCTATGGCTACACCTTC. Protein: CAVVVEDTYGYTF.

The chain uses TRBV2 and TRBJ2-7, with a possible D match to TRBD1 (5 bases). This CDR3 comprises 12 residues. Germline V gene data show CDR1 as SNHLY and CDR2 as FYNNEI. The germline V and J ends were trimmed by 6 bases and 5 bases, with 11 bases remaining between them. The CDR3 here is CASRPDSHEQYF. In nucleotides, the CDR3 is TGTGCCAGCAGACCCGACAGTCACGAGCAGTACTTC.

This clone was detected a few times. The chain carries TRBV9 and TRBJ1-2; D possibly corresponds to TRBD1 (6 bases). This CDR3 comprises 15 residues. The V gene lost 4 bases and the J gene lost 0 bases, with 13 bases spanning the gap. Germline loops: CDR1 SGDLS, CDR2 YYNGEE. In nucleotides, the CDR3 is TGTGCCAGCAGCACCAGGACAGCAGCTAACTATGGCTACACCTTC. It encodes CASSTRTAANYGYTF.

The V call is TRBV3-1 (or the pseudogene TRBV3-2), the J call TRBJ2-7; 10 bases are shared with TRBD2. The germline V gene encodes CDR1 LGHDT and CDR2 YNNKEL (reference sequence). The CDR3 loop spans 18 amino acids. With V trimmed by 3 bases and J by 3 bases, 14 bases remained unmatched. CDR3 DNA: TGTGCCAGCAGCCAGGGGACACCAACTAGCGGGAACCTCTACGAGCAGTACTTC. It encodes CASSQGTPTSGNLYEQYF.

The chain employs TRBV15 and TRBJ1-2, with D maybe TRBD1 (5 bases). The germline gives CDR1 LNHNV, CDR2 YYDKDF (reference sequence). V lost 3 bases and J lost 8, with 16 bases in between. The CDR3 is made up of 14 amino acids. Written as DNA, the CDR3 is TGTGCCACCAGCAGGGAGAAGGGGCATCTGGGCTACACCTTC. Translating it yields CATSREKGHLGYTF.

The chain uses TRBV11-3 and TRBJ2-3, with D hard to call. V dropped 5 bases and J dropped 3 bases, with 9 bases sitting between them. The germline gives CDR1 SGHNT, CDR2 YENEEA. This CDR3 contains 13 residues. CDR3 sequence (DNA): TGTGCCAGCAGCAACAAGTGGACAGATACGCAGTATTTT. It codes for CASSNKWTDTQYF.

This chain links TRBV5-1 with TRBJ1-1; no reliable D call. The V gene's germline CDR1 is SGHRS and CDR2 YFSETQ. This CDR3 comprises 13 residues. The V end was cut by 1 base, the J end by 5 bases, with 9 bases between. The chain's CDR3 is CASSLKPGTEAFF. CDR3 bases: TGCGCCAGCAGCTTGAAACCGGGGACTGAAGCTTTCTTT.

This clone appeared a single time. The rearrangement uses TRBV14 and TRBJ1-2, with D tentatively TRBD1 (5 bases). The CDR3 is 13 amino acids. Trimming removed 5 bases from V and 4 bases from J, with 11 bases in between. Germline loops: CDR1 SGHDN, CDR2 FVKESK. The CDR3 protein is CASSGAGSYGYTF. CDR3 bases: TGTGCCAGCAGCGGGGCAGGAAGCTATGGCTACACCTTC.

This chain uses TRBV3-1 (or the pseudogene TRBV3-2) with TRBJ1-4; TRBD1 is a possible D gene (6 bases). V shed 0 bases and J shed 4 bases, with 9 bases lying between them. Germline CDR1 LGHDT, CDR2 YNNKEL (reference sequence). The CDR3 is 15 amino acids. CDR3 bases: TGTGCCAGCAGCCAAGAACAGGGAGTTAATGAAAAACTGTTTTTT. Its translation is CASSQEQGVNEKLFF.

In this sample, this clone turned up once. The chain carries TRBV6-5 and TRBJ1-5; 9 bases align to TRBD1. The germline CDR1 and CDR2 sequences are MNHEY and SVGAGI. V trimming: 7 bases; J trimming: 8 bases; junction bases outside the gene matches: 12. This CDR3 is 15 amino acids long. CDR3 loop: CASNSGTGSIEPQHF. The CDR3 nucleotides read TGTGCCAGCAACTCCGGGACAGGGAGTATTGAGCCCCAGCATTTT.

This clone was seen just once. This chain uses TRBV29-1 with TRBJ2-3; 9 bases line up with TRBD1. The CDR3 contains 13 residues. CDR1 and CDR2 from the germline V gene are SQVTM and ANQGSEA. The V gene end was trimmed by 6 bases and the J gene end by 3 bases; junction bases not matched to a gene: 4. The chain's CDR3 is CSVHRGLTDTQYF. The CDR3 DNA reads as TGCAGCGTCCACAGGGGGCTTACAGATACGCAGTATTTT.